The rows below give T cell receptor beta chains drawn from one sample of a study of blood T cell repertoires in COVID-19. Method: immunoSEQ multiplex PCR; TCRdb's copy keeps in-frame clones and lacks some. This sample has 220,000 or so clones; roughly 89% occur once, and the top ten carry roughly 15%. What was sequenced was PBMCs or T cells enriched from blood (not recorded which). The receptors were gathered from a man under 40 who had been exposed to COVID-19. Each CDR3 is given with its conserved first and last residue. D genes are given only for firm matches. Some rows mark clone size as missing; the rest say once, few, many or name a class of expanded clone.

v_call: TRBV4-1; d_call: -; j_call: TRBJ1-3; clone_size: -; cdr3_aa: CASSQVAGSGNTIYF; cdr3_nt: TGCGCCAGCAGTCAAGTGGCAGGATCTGGAAACACCATATATTTT
v_call: TRBV19; d_call: -; j_call: TRBJ1-1; clone_size: few; cdr3_aa: CASSILVRQAEAFF; cdr3_nt: TGTGCCAGTAGTATTTTGGTGAGACAGGCTGAAGCTTTCTTT
v_call: TRBV6-5; d_call: -; j_call: TRBJ1-1; clone_size: -; cdr3_aa: CASRYTGNTEAFF; cdr3_nt: TGTGCCAGCAGATATACAGGGAACACTGAAGCTTTCTTT
v_call: TRBV9; d_call: TRBD1; j_call: TRBJ1-6; clone_size: -; cdr3_aa: CASSVTGMGNSPLHF; cdr3_nt: TGTGCCAGCAGCGTGACAGGGATGGGGAATTCACCCCTCCACTTT
v_call: TRBV4-3; d_call: TRBD1; j_call: TRBJ2-3; clone_size: -; cdr3_aa: CASSQVLDRGITDTQYF; cdr3_nt: TGCGCCAGCAGCCAAGTTCTTGACAGGGGGATTACAGATACGCAGTATTTT
v_call: TRBV12-3/TRBV12-4; d_call: -; j_call: TRBJ2-1; clone_size: -; cdr3_aa: CASSLRGREQFF; cdr3_nt: TGTGCCAGCAGTTTACGGGGTCGTGAGCAGTTCTTC
v_call: TRBV11-2; d_call: TRBD2; j_call: TRBJ2-7; clone_size: -; cdr3_aa: CASSLPGGGVHEQYF; cdr3_nt: TGTGCCAGCAGCCTCCCAGGTGGGGGGGTCCACGAGCAGTACTTC
v_call: TRBV7-9; d_call: -; j_call: TRBJ2-7; clone_size: -; cdr3_aa: CASSLSYEQYF; cdr3_nt: TGTGCCAGCAGCTTATCGTACGAGCAGTACTTC
v_call: TRBV7-9; d_call: -; j_call: TRBJ2-6; clone_size: -; cdr3_aa: CASSPGGGRPGANVLTF; cdr3_nt: TGTGCCAGCAGCCCCGGGGGTGGCCGGCCTGGGGCCAACGTCCTGACTTTC
v_call: TRBV30; d_call: -; j_call: TRBJ1-1; clone_size: few; cdr3_aa: CAWGVGRGEAFF; cdr3_nt: TGTGCCTGGGGGGTGGGCAGGGGTGAAGCTTTCTTT
v_call: TRBV6-1; d_call: -; j_call: TRBJ2-7; clone_size: -; cdr3_aa: CASISRSYEQYF; cdr3_nt: TGTGCCAGCATTAGTAGGAGTTACGAGCAGTACTTC
v_call: TRBV10-3; d_call: -; j_call: TRBJ1-5; clone_size: -; cdr3_aa: CAIGHDSANQPQHF; cdr3_nt: TGTGCCATCGGTCATGACAGCGCCAATCAGCCCCAGCATTTT
v_call: TRBV5-4; d_call: -; j_call: TRBJ1-2; clone_size: -; cdr3_aa: CASSLVGGDGYTF; cdr3_nt: TGTGCCAGCAGCTTGGTTGGCGGTGATGGCTACACCTTC
v_call: TRBV5-4; d_call: TRBD1; j_call: TRBJ2-2; clone_size: once; cdr3_aa: CASSSGTGVTGELFF; cdr3_nt: TGTGCCAGCAGCTCCGGGACAGGGGTAACCGGGGAGCTGTTTTTT
v_call: TRBV18; d_call: TRBD1; j_call: TRBJ2-5; clone_size: -; cdr3_aa: CASSPQTGQETQYF; cdr3_nt: TGTGCCAGCTCACCGCAGACAGGGCAAGAGACCCAGTACTTC
v_call: TRBV5-5; d_call: -; j_call: TRBJ1-5; clone_size: -; cdr3_aa: CASSLNAGAVNQPQHF; cdr3_nt: TGTGCCAGCAGCTTGAACGCAGGGGCAGTTAATCAGCCCCAGCATTTT
v_call: TRBV7-9; d_call: -; j_call: TRBJ2-5; clone_size: -; cdr3_aa: CASKRGQETQYF; cdr3_nt: TGTGCCAGCAAACGGGGACAAGAGACCCAGTACTTC
v_call: TRBV12-3/TRBV12-4; d_call: -; j_call: TRBJ2-7; clone_size: -; cdr3_aa: CASSQGLNYEQYF; cdr3_nt: TGTGCCAGCAGCCAGGGACTCAACTACGAGCAGTACTTC
v_call: TRBV30; d_call: -; j_call: TRBJ1-2; clone_size: -; cdr3_aa: CAVNGPTGGYTF; cdr3_nt: TGTGCCGTCAATGGACCCACAGGCGGCTACACCTTC